This TCR beta chain was sequenced in a study of T cells in Graves' hyperthyroidism and ophthalmopathy. This clonotype showed up just a few times. TCR beta CDR3 regions were amplified from RNA. RT-PCR in the first round (using the HTBI primer set) targeted the TCR CDR3. MiXCR, applied by TCRdb to the multiplex PCR reads, yields one record per CDR3 protein. This table has hundreds of thousands of distinct CDR3 sequences, 12% to 15% appearing once. The study enrolled patients aged 18 to 65 with newly diagnosed hyperthyroidism of under 2 months' duration. It was uncontrolled infection, other autoimmune disease, pregnancy or lactation that excluded patients. The CDR3 has 17 amino acids. The J segment lost 6 bases and the V segment lost 5 bases, leaving 13 bases of the junction unmatched. From germline, CDR1 is SGHAT and CDR2 FQNNGV.

The sequenced sample consisted of blood. This rearrangement joins TRBV11-2 to TRBJ2-2, with 9 bases matching TRBD2. The receptor was isolated from a woman aged 18-30 years with Graves' hyperthyroidism. The CDR3 protein is CASSPGRWREGAGELFF. The CDR3 coding sequence is TGTGCCAGCAGCCCCGGCCGTTGGCGGGAGGGGGCCGGGGAGCTGTTTTTT.